Below, one T cell receptor (beta chain) is given with its context. The data stem from a study of blood T cell repertoires in COVID-19. About the study: Acute and convalescent COVID-19 samples came from the United States, Italy and Spain. T cells, B-cell-depleted T cells, or PBMCs provided the cDNA or gDNA that served as material.

In the authors' methods: Cell counts per sample came from amplifying reference gene primers. Libraries were prepared by immunoSEQ multiplex PCR; TCRdb keeps only in-frame clonotypes and omits some of them. V, J and clone size are taken as reported in that table, and D and trimming were inferred from the DNA itself. The table includes 250,000 to 350,000 clones, around 89% detected once. From germline, CDR1 is SNHLY and CDR2 FYNNEI. The CDR3 is 12 amino acids. V was clipped by 6 bases and J by 4 bases, with 10 bases between them. Sequencing used peripheral blood. This TCR derives from a man aged 25-40 years with acute or convalescent COVID-19. The chain combines TRBV2 with TRBJ2-7; maybe TRBD1 (5 bases). DNA for the CDR3: TGTGCCAGCAGCCGCGACAGATACGAGCAGTACTTC. Translating gives CASSRDRYEQYF.